The 29 T cell receptor beta chains listed next were all sequenced from one sample in a study of T-cell reconstitution after alpha-beta-depleted transplantation in children. A TCRbeta library incorporating unique molecular identifiers was prepared. TCRdb recomputed calls from the PCR reads with MiXCR, one row per CDR3 protein. The table lists some 200,000 distinct CDR3 sequences, 6.3% of them singletons. The sequenced sample was PBMCs, obtained before TCRalphabeta/CD19-depleted stem cell transplant. These receptors originate from a girl in the first two years of life with combined immunodeficiency, due to receive a stem cell transplant.

This clonotype showed up many times. V gene TRBV12-3 or TRBV12-4 combines with J gene TRBJ1-2; no firm D call. V was pared by 3 bases and J by 4 bases, with 15 bases between. The CDR3 totals 15 residues. The CDR3 DNA sequence: TGTGCCAGCAGTTTGCTCGCGTCCAACCTCTATGGCTACACCTTC. Amino acids: CASSLLASNLYGYTF.

This clonotype has ten or more counts. The chain employs TRBV11-1 and TRBJ2-1; 10 nucleotides match TRBD1. Germline CDR1 and CDR2: SGHAT and FQDESV (reference sequence). The CDR3 extends over 18 amino acids. The ends lost 1 base at V and 4 bases at J; junction bases unmatched: 10. CDR3 loop: CASSLGPGQGKGYNEQFF. In DNA, the CDR3 is TGTGCCAGCAGCTTAGGACCGGGACAGGGGAAAGGGTACAATGAGCAGTTCTTC.

This clonotype was detected a few times. The chain carries TRBV11-3 and TRBJ1-3; no firm D call. Trimming left V 10 bases short and J 5 bases short, with 6 bases between. The CDR3 totals 10 residues. Germline V gives CDR1 SGHNT, CDR2 YENEEA. The CDR3 sequence is CANQRNTIYF. In nucleotides, the CDR3 is TGTGCCAACCAGAGAAACACCATATATTTT.

There are many counts of this clonotype. The chain has TRBV7-9 and TRBJ1-4; D is unclear. This CDR3 contains 15 residues. Between the trimmed V and J ends, which lost 2 bases and 0 bases, there was a span of 7 bases. Germline V gene data show CDR1 as SEHNR and CDR2 as FQNEAQ (reference sequence). CDR3: CASSLTQTTNEKLFF. DNA of the CDR3: TGTGCCAGCAGCTTAACGCAGACAACTAATGAAAAACTGTTTTTT.

This clonotype has a count of ten or more. The rearrangement links TRBV20-1 to TRBJ1-1; D gene ambiguous. The CDR3 sequence is 10 residues long. Trimming left V 3 bases short and J 8 bases short, with 7 bases between. CDR1 and CDR2 (germline): DFQATT, SNEGSKA (reference sequence). CDR3 loop: CSARRIEAFF. The CDR3 region has the DNA TGCAGTGCTAGGCGAATAGAAGCTTTCTTT.

With respect to this clonotype: A much more abundant neighbour one base away suggests this may be a read error. The gene calls are TRBV20-1 and TRBJ2-3; the D is unclear. This CDR3 is built from 14 residues. Germline loops: CDR1 DFQATT, CDR2 SNEGSKA (reference sequence). V was cut by 6 bases and J by 0 bases, with 13 bases left in between. CDR3 region: CSASEHESTDTQYF. CDR3 bases: TGCAGTGCAAGCGAACACGAAAGCACAGATACGCAGTATTTT.

This clonotype occurred many times. V gene TRBV5-1 combines with J gene TRBJ2-1; D is uncertain. V was pared by 4 bases and J by 0 bases, with 17 bases between. Germline V lookup: CDR1 SGHRS, CDR2 YFSETQ. This CDR3 is built from 17 residues. The CDR3 loop is CASSLPRAGSSYNEQFF. The CDR3 nucleotides read TGCGCCAGCAGCCTACCTAGAGCAGGCAGCTCCTACAATGAGCAGTTCTTC. The full variable domain, rest sourced from reference TRBV5-1 and TRBJ2-1, is KAGVTQTPRYLIKTRGQQVTLSCSPISGHRSVSWYQQTPGQGLQFLFEYFSETQRNKGNFPGRFSGRQFSNSRSEMNVSTLELGDSALYLCASSLPRAGSSYNEQFFGPGTRLTVL.

Ten or more counts support this clonotype. The chain links TRBV20-1 to TRBJ2-7; a possible D gene is TRBD2 (6 bases). Per germline, CDR1 DFQATT and CDR2 SNEGSKA (reference sequence). This CDR3 region has 12 residues. With 6 bases removed from V and 7 bases from J, the gap between germline ends came to 16 bases. The CDR3 is CSAAGTALEQYF. The CDR3 region has the DNA TGCAGTGCGGCCGGGACTGCCCTAGAGCAGTACTTC.

This clonotype was seen repeatedly, ten times or more. V usage is TRBV5-1 and J usage is TRBJ2-3; D gene uncertain. V was trimmed by 0 bases and J by 3 bases, leaving 11 bases between them. CDR3 length: 15 amino acids. The germline V gene encodes CDR1 SGHRS and CDR2 YFSETQ. CDR3 loop: CASSLEMGWTDTQYF. The CDR3, as DNA: TGCGCCAGCAGCTTGGAAATGGGGTGGACAGATACGCAGTATTTT.

This clonotype occurred a few times. As DNA, the CDR3 is TGCAGCGTTGAAGGTAAAGGTTACGAGCAGTACTTC. Translation gives CSVEGKGYEQYF. This chain joins TRBV29-1 and TRBJ2-7; D unresolved. In germline, CDR1 is SQVTM, CDR2 ANQGSEA. The CDR3 covers 12 residues. Between the trimmed V and J ends, which lost 1 base and 4 bases, there was a span of 8 bases.

This clonotype was observed at least ten times. The V and J genes are TRBV12-3 or TRBV12-4 and TRBJ1-2; D may be TRBD1 (5 bases). Deletions cut 6 bases from V and 5 bases from J, with 13 bases between. CDR3 length: 13 amino acids. CDR3 loop: CASSRDGRYGYTF. CDR3 nucleotide sequence: TGTGCCAGCAGCCGGGACGGCCGGTATGGCTACACCTTC.

V gene TRBV7-8 combines with J gene TRBJ2-1, with TRBD2 matching 11 bases. CDR1 is SGHVS, CDR2 FQNEAQ, per germline. With V trimmed by 4 bases and J by 3 bases, 2 bases remained unmatched. The CDR3 runs 15 residues. For the CDR3, the DNA is TGTGCCAGCAGCTGGCTAGCGGGAGGCTACAATGAGCAGTTCTTC. Amino acid sequence: CASSWLAGGYNEQFF.

This clonotype was detected ten times or more. This chain uses TRBV5-6 with TRBJ2-3; 7 nucleotides match TRBD1. CDR3 length: 20 amino acids. Per the germline V gene, CDR1 is SGHDT and CDR2 is YYEEEE. Trimming cost V 0 bases and J 1 base; bases outside gene matches: 17. The CDR3 reads CASSLGHGTETLGGTDTQYF. The CDR3 coding sequence is TGTGCCAGCAGCTTGGGGCACGGGACAGAAACCCTCGGGGGCACAGATACGCAGTATTTT.

This clonotype was counted many times. CDR3 in DNA: TGCGCCAGCAGCCTTGGACTTACCTGGCTCTACAATGAGCAGTTCTTC. This sequence encodes CASSLGLTWLYNEQFF. The chain carries TRBV5-1 and TRBJ2-1; tentative D call: TRBD2 (5 bases). CDR1 SGHRS and CDR2 YFSETQ come from the germline V gene. The CDR3 is made up of 16 amino acids. V was cut by 4 bases and J by 3 bases, with 17 bases left in between.

This clonotype has only one observation. The V call is TRBV27, the J call TRBJ2-2; D unclear. CDR1 and CDR2 from the germline V gene are MNHEY and SMNVEV (reference sequence). This CDR3 has 15 residues. V was shortened by 6 bases and J by 0 bases, with 11 bases between the two germline ends. The CDR3 DNA is TGTGCCAGCAGAAGGCCGGGCCCGAACACCGGGGAGCTGTTTTTT. Its protein is CASRRPGPNTGELFF.

This clonotype was picked up a small number of times. This chain joins TRBV4-1 and TRBJ2-5; D possibly corresponds to TRBD2 (5 bases). Trimming took off 1 base at V and 9 bases at J, with 18 bases between the two ends. Germline V CDR1 and CDR2: MGHRA, YSYEKL. The length of the CDR3 is 15 residues. The CDR3 is CASSQGPDNAGAQYF. CDR3 DNA sequence: TGCGCCAGCAGCCAAGGCCCTGACAATGCCGGGGCCCAGTACTTC.

This clonotype came up many times. The genes are TRBV29-1 and TRBJ1-2, with unresolved D. Germline V gene lookup returns CDR1 SQVTM and CDR2 ANQGSEA. V was shortened by 4 bases and J by 4 bases, with 13 bases between the two germline ends. The CDR3 consists of 13 residues. The CDR3 DNA reads as TGCAGCGTTGTAAACAGCGTTAGCTATGGCTACACCTTC. This gives the protein CSVVNSVSYGYTF.

This clonotype has only a few counts. The V and J genes are TRBV7-6 and TRBJ1-4; D might be TRBD1 (5 bases). The CDR3 sequence is 18 residues long. The V gene's germline CDR1 is SGHVS and CDR2 FNYEAQ. Trimming pared 0 bases from V and 0 bases from J, leaving 14 bases between. This chain's CDR3 is CASSLAPAGLPTNEKLFF. CDR3 coding DNA: TGTGCCAGCAGCTTAGCTCCGGCAGGGCTTCCAACTAATGAAAAACTGTTTTTT. Full variable domain (rest looked up from reference TRBV7-6 and TRBJ1-4): GAGVSQSPRYKVTKRGQDVALRCDPISGHVSLYWYRQALGQGPEFLTYFNYEAQQDKSGLPNDRFSAERPEGSISTLTIQRTEQRDSAMYRCASSLAPAGLPTNEKLFFGSGTQLSVL.

This clonotype has a single count. The chain employs TRBV11-1 and TRBJ2-1; D gene uncertain. Germline loops: CDR1 SGHAT, CDR2 FQDESV (reference sequence). The CDR3 is 19 amino acids. V lost 4 bases and J 7 bases, leaving 29 bases between the germline ends. The CDR3 loop reads CASSSPILYFTANQNEQFF. The CDR3 coding sequence is TGTGCCAGCAGCTCGCCGATTCTGTATTTCACGGCCAACCAGAATGAGCAGTTCTTC.

The sample holds many counts of this clonotype. The V gene is TRBV29-1, the J gene TRBJ2-5, with TRBD2 matching 10 bases. Germline V lookup: CDR1 SQVTM, CDR2 ANQGSEA. Trimming at V came to 4 bases and at J to 5 bases, leaving 7 bases not matched to a gene. This CDR3 spans 14 amino acids. CDR3 nucleotide sequence: TGCAGCGTTGGAAAGCGGGAGGGCCTCGAGACCCAGTACTTC. Translated, it gives CSVGKREGLETQYF. The full variable domain, its missing parts supplied by reference TRBV29-1 and TRBJ2-5, is SAVISQKPSRDICQRGTSLTIQCQVDSQVTMMFWYRQQPGQSLTLIATANQGSEATYESGFVIDKFPISRPNLTFSTLTVSNMSPEDSSIYLCSVGKREGLETQYFGPGTRLLVL.

This clonotype has a count of ten or more. This chain uses TRBV20-1 with TRBJ2-7; unclear D gene. CDR1 is DFQATT and CDR2 is SNEGSKA in the germline V gene (reference sequence). This CDR3 has 15 residues. Trimming took off 0 bases at V and 1 base at J, with 13 bases between the two ends. CDR3 sequence: CSARDYGSPSYEQYF. CDR3 nucleotides: TGCAGTGCTAGAGATTACGGTAGCCCATCCTACGAGCAGTACTTC.

At least ten counts were recorded for this clonotype. V and J are TRBV6-4 and TRBJ2-7, with D possibly matching TRBD1 (6 bases). The V and J ends lost 0 bases and 5 bases respectively, with 17 bases between them. The CDR3 consists of 16 residues. Germline CDR1 and CDR2: MRHNA and SNTAGT. The CDR3 sequence is CASSDSPVGGGHEQYF. In DNA, the CDR3 is TGTGCCAGCAGTGACTCCCCGGTTGGGGGCGGTCACGAGCAGTACTTC.

This clonotype occurred many times. The chain links TRBV3-1 to TRBJ2-7; 9 positions match TRBD2. The junction had 9 bases not matched to a gene; V was cut back by 4 bases and J by 5 bases. Germline CDR1 LGHDT, CDR2 YNNKEL (reference sequence). This CDR3 has 15 amino acids. The CDR3 DNA follows: TGTGCCAGCAGCCGATTAGCGGGAGCCGGCGACGAGCAGTACTTC. Translated, it gives CASSRLAGAGDEQYF.

This clonotype was seen repeatedly, ten times or more. The V call is TRBV12-3 or TRBV12-4, the J call TRBJ2-1; possible D gene TRBD1, 5 bases. V shed 0 bases and J shed 5 bases, with 8 bases lying between them. The CDR3 runs 14 residues. The CDR3 sequence is CASSLAPGNNEQFF. The CDR3 DNA reads TGTGCCAGCAGTTTAGCGCCAGGGAACAATGAGCAGTTCTTC.

This clonotype was counted ten times or more. The CDR3 spells CASSLFAGLNTGELFF. DNA of the CDR3: TGTGCCAGCAGTTTATTTGCGGGCTTGAACACCGGGGAGCTGTTTTTT. The chain joins TRBV28 to TRBJ2-2; a possible D gene is TRBD2 (5 bases). CDR3 length: 16 amino acids. Germline V lookup: CDR1 MDHEN, CDR2 SYDVKM. Trimming pared 1 base from V and 1 base from J, leaving 10 bases between.

Worth noting for this clonotype: This clone may be a read error of a much larger clone one base away. The chain employs TRBV11-3 and TRBJ2-1; no firm D call. From germline, CDR1 is SGHNT and CDR2 YENEEA. The CDR3 is 13 amino acids. V was trimmed by 4 bases and J by 8 bases, leaving 12 bases between them. The CDR3 region has the DNA TGTGCCAGCAGCTGGGCCTCTCCATATGAGCAGTTCTTC. It codes for CASSWASPYEQFF.

This clonotype was observed at least ten times. This chain links TRBV7-9 with TRBJ2-7; no reliable D call. V was shortened by 4 bases and J by 2 bases, with 6 bases between the two germline ends. The CDR3 totals 12 residues. Germline V CDR1 and CDR2: SEHNR, FQNEAQ (reference sequence). The DNA for the CDR3 is TGTGCCAGCAGCTACGGACCCTACGAGCAGTACTTC. This sequence encodes CASSYGPYEQYF.

Ten or more counts support this clonotype. The rearrangement uses TRBV28 and TRBJ2-7; D perhaps matches TRBD2 (7 bases). The germline V gene encodes CDR1 MDHEN and CDR2 SYDVKM. The CDR3 loop spans 13 amino acids. Trimming removed 10 bases at V and 3 bases at J, with 16 bases between. Here the CDR3 reads CAIRGAPGYEQYF. The CDR3 DNA sequence: TGTGCCATTCGGGGGGCGCCGGGCTACGAGCAGTACTTC.

This clonotype was recorded many times. The V gene is TRBV5-1, the J gene TRBJ1-1, with D perhaps matching TRBD1 (5 bases). The V and J ends lost 4 bases and 1 base respectively, with 11 bases between them. The CDR3 is 14 residues long. The germline CDR1 and CDR2 sequences are SGHRS and YFSETQ. CDR3 in amino acids: CASSRTQGNTEAFF. In DNA, the CDR3 is TGCGCCAGCAGCCGCACTCAGGGGAACACTGAAGCTTTCTTT.